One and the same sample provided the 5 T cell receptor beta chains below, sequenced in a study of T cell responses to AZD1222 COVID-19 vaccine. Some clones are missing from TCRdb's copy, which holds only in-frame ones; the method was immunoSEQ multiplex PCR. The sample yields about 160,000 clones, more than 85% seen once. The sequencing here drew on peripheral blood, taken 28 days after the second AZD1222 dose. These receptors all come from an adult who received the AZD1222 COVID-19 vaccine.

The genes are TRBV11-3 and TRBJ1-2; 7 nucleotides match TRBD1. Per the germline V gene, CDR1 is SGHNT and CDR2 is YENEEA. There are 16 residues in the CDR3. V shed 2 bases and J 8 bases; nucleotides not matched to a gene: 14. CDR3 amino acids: CASSLWRDSQTRGYTF. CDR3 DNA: TGTGCCAGCAGCTTATGGCGGGACAGTCAAACCCGGGGCTACACCTTC.

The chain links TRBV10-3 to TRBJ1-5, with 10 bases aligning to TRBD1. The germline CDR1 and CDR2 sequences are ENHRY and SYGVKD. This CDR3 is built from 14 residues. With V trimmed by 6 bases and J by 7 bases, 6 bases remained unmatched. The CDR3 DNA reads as TGTGCCATCAGCGGGGACAGGGGTCACCAGCCCCAGCATTTT. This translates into CAISGDRGHQPQHF.

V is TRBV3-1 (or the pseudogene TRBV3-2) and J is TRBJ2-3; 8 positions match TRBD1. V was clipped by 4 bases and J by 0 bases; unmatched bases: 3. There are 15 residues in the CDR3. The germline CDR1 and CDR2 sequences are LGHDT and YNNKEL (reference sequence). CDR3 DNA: TGTGCCAGCAGCCCCTGGACAGGGAGCACAGATACGCAGTATTTT. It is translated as CASSPWTGSTDTQYF.

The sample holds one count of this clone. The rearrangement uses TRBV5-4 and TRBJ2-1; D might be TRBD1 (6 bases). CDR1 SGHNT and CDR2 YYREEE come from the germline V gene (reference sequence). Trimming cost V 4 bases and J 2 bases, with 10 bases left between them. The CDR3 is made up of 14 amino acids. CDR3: CASSIGTTYNEQFF. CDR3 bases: TGTGCCAGCAGCATCGGGACAACCTACAATGAGCAGTTCTTC. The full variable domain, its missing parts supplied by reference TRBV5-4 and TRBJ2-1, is ETGVTQSPTHLIKTRGQQVTLRCSSQSGHNTVSWYQQALGQGPQFIFQYYREEENGRGNFPPRFSGLQFPNYSSELNVNALELDDSALYLCASSIGTTYNEQFFGPGTRLTVL.

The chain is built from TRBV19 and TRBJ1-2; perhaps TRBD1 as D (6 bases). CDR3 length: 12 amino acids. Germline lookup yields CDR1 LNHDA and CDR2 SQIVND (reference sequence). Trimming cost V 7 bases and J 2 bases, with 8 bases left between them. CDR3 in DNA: TGTGCCAGTATGGACAGAAACTATGGCTACACCTTC. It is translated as CASMDRNYGYTF.